This record concerns one TCR beta chain sequence. Sequencing used immunoSEQ multiplex PCR; TCRdb keeps in-frame clones, though not all of them. The sample comprises some 130,000 clones, 95% to 98% of which are singletons, and roughly 0.44% rests with the top ten. Trimming took off 2 bases at V and 4 bases at J, with 11 bases between the two ends. Germline CDR1 reads MNHEY; CDR2 reads SVGAGI. The CDR3 is made up of 14 amino acids. The sample comes from a study of T cell changes during pregnancy in multiple sclerosis. The origin of this receptor is a female donor with multiple sclerosis, enrolled in a pregnancy study. This sample comprised peripheral blood, obtained after pregnancy. This rearrangement joins TRBV6-5 to TRBJ1-1; possibly TRBD1 for D (6 bases). The CDR3 here is CASSYIRGSTEAFF. The CDR3 bases are TGTGCCAGCAGTTACATAAGGGGGAGCACTGAAGCTTTCTTT.